This T cell receptor beta chain was captured in a study of shared clonotypes between healthy human individuals. About the research overall: For every donor, three CD4 naive, three CD4 memory, two CD8 naive and one CD8 memory plates were used.

Germline lookup yields CDR1 GTSNPN and CDR2 SVGIG (reference sequence). V lost 2 bases, J lost 12 bases, and 19 bases lay in between. The CDR3 has 13 residues. Study results and caveats: Of the naive CD4 clonotypes, roughly 5% were shared across several donors.

Sorted-subset replicate PCR reactions contained approximately 190 ng DNA, corresponding to around 30,000 T cell genomes. The method was immunoSEQ multiplex PCR; TCRdb's version includes in-frame clones alone and lacks a portion of them. Of approximately 980,000 clones listed, about three quarters were seen once; the top ten hold approximately 1.5%. About this clone itself: Its antigen is currently unknown.

The sequenced sample consisted of memory CD4+ T cells sorted from blood. Stated subset: CD45RA-negative fraction. The source of this sequence is a man aged 18 to 35 in good health. The V gene is TRBV30, the J gene TRBJ1-1, with D possibly TRBD1 on 5 matching bases. The CDR3: CAWSLPGTRATFF. The CDR3, as DNA: TGTGCCTGGAGTCTCCCCGGGACTCGGGCAACTTTCTTT.